This entry lists 21 T cell receptor beta chains sequenced from one sample in a study of cytomegalovirus exposure and HLA in healthy donors. A multiplex PCR was run with 60 Vbeta primers and 13 Jbeta primers. Assay: immunoSEQ multiplex PCR; the TCRdb copy retains only in-frame clones and omits some. The profile shows tens of thousands of clones, approximately 76% of them singletons. Sequencing was done on a sample of PBMCs. Every receptor here comes from a male donor in good health and CMV-seronegative.

The rearrangement links TRBV7-3 to TRBJ2-6, with no clear D. The CDR3 has 16 amino acids. Germline CDR1 and CDR2: SGHTA and FQGTGA. V was shortened by 5 bases and J by 1 base, with 12 bases between the two germline ends. This chain's CDR3 is CASSPFARSGANVLTF. Written as DNA, the CDR3 is TGTGCCAGCAGCCCCTTCGCTAGATCTGGGGCCAACGTCCTGACTTTC.

This clone was seen only a few times. The chain joins TRBV7-2 to TRBJ2-7; TRBD2 matches at 8 bases. J lost 3 bases, V lost 1 base, and 5 bases had no gene match. The CDR3 consists of 15 residues. Germline CDR1 and CDR2: SGHTA and FQGNSA. Here the CDR3 reads CASSLGAGGFYEQYF. The CDR3 DNA is TGTGCCAGCAGCTTAGGGGCGGGGGGCTTCTACGAGCAGTACTTC.

The chain employs TRBV4-1 and TRBJ2-5, with D maybe TRBD2 (5 bases). Trimming cost V 4 bases and J 4 bases, with 16 bases left between them. The CDR3 has 15 amino acids. Germline loops: CDR1 MGHRA, CDR2 YSYEKL. The CDR3 DNA reads TGCGCCAGCAGCCTAACCCCTACGGGATCAGAGACCCAGTACTTC. It is translated as CASSLTPTGSETQYF.

The rearrangement joins TRBV28 to TRBJ2-7; 8 bases align to TRBD2. J was trimmed by 0 bases and V by 10 bases; bases with no gene match: 11. The germline CDR1 and CDR2 sequences are MDHEN and SYDVKM. CDR3 length: 15 amino acids. The CDR3 coding sequence is TGTGCCACCAACCCGGGGGGGGCACTCTCCTACGAGCAGTACTTC. It codes for CATNPGGALSYEQYF.

This chain links TRBV28 with TRBJ2-6; D might be TRBD1 (6 bases). V shed 6 bases and J shed 0 bases, with 9 bases lying between them. The CDR3 extends over 15 amino acids. Per the germline V gene, CDR1 is MDHEN and CDR2 is SYDVKM. CDR3 sequence reads: CASSYRVSGANVLTF. CDR3 in DNA: TGTGCCAGCAGCTACAGGGTCTCTGGGGCCAACGTCCTGACTTTC.

The gene calls are TRBV5-6 and TRBJ1-2; no clear D. Germline V gene lookup returns CDR1 SGHDT and CDR2 YYEEEE. This CDR3 is built from 11 residues. The V and J ends lost 3 bases and 5 bases respectively, with 5 bases between them. CDR3 amino acids: CASSSEYGYTF. In DNA, the CDR3 is TGTGCCAGCAGCTCGGAGTATGGCTACACCTTC.

The V and J genes are TRBV18 and TRBJ2-2; a weak D match, TRBD2 (5 bases). Germline V gene sequence: CDR1 KGHSH, CDR2 LQKENI. Trimming removed 4 bases from V and 5 bases from J, with 17 bases in between. CDR3 length: 16 residues. The CDR3 spells CASSRRPGSQTGELFF. CDR3 sequence (DNA): TGTGCCAGCTCACGACGTCCGGGATCTCAAACCGGGGAGCTGTTTTTT.

CDR3 region: CASRGFDRGRGGYTF. CDR3 nucleotides: TGTGCCAGCAGGGGATTCGACAGGGGGCGAGGTGGCTACACCTTC. V is TRBV25-1 and J is TRBJ1-2; 10 nucleotides align to TRBD1. The CDR3 extends over 15 amino acids. In germline, CDR1 is MGHDK, CDR2 SYGVNS. J lost 7 bases, V lost 6 bases, and 11 bases had no gene match.

The rearrangement links TRBV2 to TRBJ1-1; unclear D gene. Trimming pared 5 bases from V and 4 bases from J, leaving 5 bases between. Germline V gives CDR1 SNHLY, CDR2 FYNNEI. The CDR3 contains 11 residues. CDR3 nucleotides: TGTGCCAGCAGTCCAGTCACTGAAGCTTTCTTT. This sequence encodes CASSPVTEAFF.

The chain carries TRBV2 and TRBJ1-1; weak D call: TRBD1 (5 bases). Trimming shortened V by 8 bases and J by 0 bases, and 13 bases separated the two germline ends. The CDR3 consists of 14 residues. Germline V gene data show CDR1 as SNHLY and CDR2 as FYNNEI. In DNA form, the CDR3 reads TGTGCCAGCGTCAGGGAAAATCTGAACACTGAAGCTTTCTTT. Translated: CASVRENLNTEAFF.

V is TRBV5-4 and J is TRBJ1-2; 8 positions match TRBD1. The CDR3 sequence is 16 residues long. Germline CDR1 SGHNT, CDR2 YYREEE (reference sequence). V lost 0 bases, J lost 3 bases, and 7 bases stayed unmatched. This CDR3 reads CASSLGATGAYYGYTF. CDR3 sequence (DNA): TGTGCCAGCAGCTTGGGGGCGACAGGGGCCTACTATGGCTACACCTTC.

The chain couples TRBV28 to TRBJ1-1; perhaps TRBD1 as D (5 bases). Trimming shortened V by 6 bases and J by 4 bases, and 12 bases separated the two germline ends. The CDR3 contains 13 residues. Germline CDR1 is MDHEN and CDR2 is SYDVKM. As DNA, the CDR3 is TGTGCCAGCAGACACAGGAGTGGCACTGAAGCTTTCTTT. Translation: CASRHRSGTEAFF.

The V call is TRBV29-1, the J call TRBJ1-2; D call uncertain. CDR1 and CDR2 from the germline V gene are SQVTM and ANQGSEA. V was shortened by 7 bases and J by 10 bases, with 16 bases between the two germline ends. CDR3 length: 11 amino acids. CDR3 loop: CSAGGRDHYTF. The CDR3, as DNA: TGCAGCGCCGGCGGGAGAGATCACTACACCTTC.

This clone was recorded once. The chain recombines TRBV4-3 with TRBJ2-7, with a weak D call TRBD1 (6 bases). Trimming removed 1 base at V and 2 bases at J, with 15 bases between. The CDR3 length is 16 residues. CDR1 LGHNA and CDR2 YSLEER come from the germline V gene. The CDR3 bases are TGCGCCAGCAGCCAAGTAATCGCAGGGGTTACCTACGAGCAGTACTTC. It translates to CASSQVIAGVTYEQYF.

This chain links TRBV6-1 with TRBJ2-5; TRBD1 matches 8 bases. The CDR3 consists of 13 residues. CDR1 MNHNS and CDR2 SASEGT come from the germline V gene. Unmatched junction bases numbered 2, after V lost 5 bases and J lost 3 bases. The CDR3: CASSSDREETQYF. The CDR3 DNA reads as TGTGCCAGCAGTTCGGACAGGGAAGAGACCCAGTACTTC.

The rearrangement links TRBV28 to TRBJ1-2; perhaps TRBD1 as D (5 bases). CDR3 length: 13 residues. Trimming shortened V by 2 bases and J by 8 bases, and 12 bases separated the two germline ends. CDR1 MDHEN and CDR2 SYDVKM come from the germline V gene. CDR3 nucleotide sequence: TGTGCCAGCAGTTTAAAGGGGTTCGGAGGCTACACCTTC. Translation gives CASSLKGFGGYTF.

The rearrangement uses TRBV28 and TRBJ2-7; D is possibly TRBD2 (6 bases). V dropped 5 bases and J dropped 7 bases, with 21 bases sitting between them. The germline gives CDR1 MDHEN, CDR2 SYDVKM. The CDR3 covers 15 residues. The CDR3: CASSRPIWGGSEQYF. The DNA of the CDR3 is TGTGCCAGCAGTCGACCTATCTGGGGAGGATCGGAGCAGTACTTC.

The V and J genes are TRBV9 and TRBJ2-7; 9 bases agree with TRBD1. Germline V gene data show CDR1 as SGDLS and CDR2 as YYNGEE. V was clipped by 0 bases and J by 0 bases; unmatched bases: 4. The CDR3 contains 16 residues. In DNA form, the CDR3 reads TGTGCCAGCAGCGTAGGGGGACAGGGAAGCTCCTACGAGCAGTACTTC. Translating it yields CASSVGGQGSSYEQYF.

V is TRBV13 and J is TRBJ1-3; 12 nucleotides line up with TRBD1. The CDR3 covers 21 residues. Germline V gene sequence: CDR1 PRHDT, CDR2 FYEKMQ (reference sequence). V dropped 5 bases and J dropped 2; count of bases not matched to a gene: 19. The CDR3 is CASSANGWDRGRILTGNTIYF. CDR3 bases: TGTGCCAGCAGCGCGAATGGGTGGGACAGGGGGCGGATTCTCACTGGAAACACCATATATTTT.

This clone was observed a few times. CDR3 protein: CAARTGNSPLHF. For the CDR3, the DNA is TGTGCCGCCCGGACGGGGAATTCACCCCTCCACTTT. The chain carries TRBV7-9 and TRBJ1-6, with no clear D. Germline lookup yields CDR1 SEHNR and CDR2 FQNEAQ (reference sequence). V gave up 11 bases and J gave up 7 bases, with 12 bases separating them. This CDR3 has 12 residues. Supplemented by reference TRBV7-9 and TRBJ1-6, the full variable domain reads DTGVSQNPRHKITKRGQNVTFRCDPISEHNRLYWYRQTLGQGPEFLTYFQNEAQLEKSRLLSDRFSAERPKGSFSTLEIQRTEQGDSAMYLCAARTGNSPLHFGNGTRLTVT.

This clone has just one count. This chain joins TRBV7-2 and TRBJ1-5; perhaps TRBD1 as D (5 bases). Trimming removed 5 bases at V and 3 bases at J, with 23 bases between. CDR3 length: 18 amino acids. In germline, CDR1 is SGHTA, CDR2 FQGNSA. The CDR3 sequence: CASSPLLPGRGVNQPQHF. The CDR3 DNA reads TGTGCCAGCAGCCCCCTCCTACCAGGGCGGGGAGTCAATCAGCCCCAGCATTTT.